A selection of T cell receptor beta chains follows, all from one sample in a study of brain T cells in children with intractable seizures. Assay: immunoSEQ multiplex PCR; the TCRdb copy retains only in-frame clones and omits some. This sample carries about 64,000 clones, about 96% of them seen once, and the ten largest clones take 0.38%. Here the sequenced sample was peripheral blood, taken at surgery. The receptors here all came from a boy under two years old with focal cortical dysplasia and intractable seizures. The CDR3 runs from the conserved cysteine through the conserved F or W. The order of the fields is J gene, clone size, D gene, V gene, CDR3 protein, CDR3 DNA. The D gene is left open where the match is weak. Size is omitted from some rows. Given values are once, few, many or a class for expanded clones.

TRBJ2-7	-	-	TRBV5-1	CASSLVAGYEQYF	TGCGCCAGCAGCTTGGTCGCCGGTTACGAGCAGTACTTC
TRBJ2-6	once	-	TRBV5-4	CASSLGGVSPSGANVLTF	TGTGCCAGCAGCTTGGGGGGGGTATCTCCCTCCGGGGCCAACGTCCTGACTTTC
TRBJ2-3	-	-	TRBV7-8	CASSLATGRGTDTQYF	TGTGCCAGCAGCTTAGCGACAGGGAGGGGCACAGATACGCAGTATTTT
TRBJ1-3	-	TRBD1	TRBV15	CATSTGGSGNTIYF	TGTGCCACCAGCACAGGGGGCTCTGGAAACACCATATATTTT
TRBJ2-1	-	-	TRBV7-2	CASSFYTRNNEQFF	TGTGCCAGCAGCTTCTATACTAGGAACAATGAGCAGTTCTTC
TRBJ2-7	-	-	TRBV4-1	CASSHWSSYEQYF	TGCGCCAGCAGCCACTGGAGCTCCTACGAGCAGTACTTC
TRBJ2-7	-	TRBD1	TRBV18	CASSPRQGNGEQYF	TGTGCCAGCTCACCACGACAGGGAAACGGCGAGCAGTACTTC
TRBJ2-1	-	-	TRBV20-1	CSASTGYGHNEQFF	TGCAGTGCTAGTACGGGTTATGGACACAATGAGCAGTTCTTC
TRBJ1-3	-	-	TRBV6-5	CASRQVYSGNTIYF	TGTGCCAGCAGACAGGTATACTCTGGAAACACCATATATTTT
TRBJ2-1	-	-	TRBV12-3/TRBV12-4	CASTLGVYNEQFF	TGTGCCAGCACTCTAGGGGTTTACAATGAGCAGTTCTTC
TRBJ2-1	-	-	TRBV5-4	CASSVLGTSSYNEQFF	TGTGCCAGCAGCGTACTAGGGACAAGCTCCTACAATGAGCAGTTCTTC
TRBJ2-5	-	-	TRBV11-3	CASSLDVSGTQYF	TGTGCCAGCAGCTTAGATGTGAGCGGGACCCAGTACTTC
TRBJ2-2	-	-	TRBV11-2	CASSLTGELFF	TGTGCCAGCAGCTTAACCGGGGAGCTGTTTTTT
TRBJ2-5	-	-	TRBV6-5	CASSSWGSGETQYF	TGTGCCAGCAGTTCTTGGGGGTCGGGGGAGACCCAGTACTTC
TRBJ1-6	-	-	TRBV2	CASSEGSSSYNSPLHF	TGTGCCAGCAGTGAAGGCAGTAGCTCCTATAATTCACCCCTCCACTTT
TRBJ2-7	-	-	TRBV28	CASSPQGSSYEQYF	TGTGCCAGCAGTCCGCAGGGGAGCTCCTACGAGCAGTACTTC
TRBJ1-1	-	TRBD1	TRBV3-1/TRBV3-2	CASSQAGQVLMNTEAFF	TGTGCCAGCAGCCAAGCAGGACAGGTCTTAATGAACACTGAAGCTTTCTTT
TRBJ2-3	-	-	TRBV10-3	CAISEPAMSTDTQYF	TGTGCCATCAGTGAGCCAGCCATGTCCACAGATACGCAGTATTTT
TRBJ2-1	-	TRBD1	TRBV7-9	CASSSRDRGDEQFF	TGTGCCAGCAGCTCCCGGGACAGGGGAGATGAGCAGTTCTTC
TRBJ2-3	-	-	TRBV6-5	CASSLTDTQYF	TGTGCCAGCAGTCTAACAGATACGCAGTATTTT
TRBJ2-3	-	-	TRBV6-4	CASSDSYSLSTDTQYF	TGTGCCAGCAGTGACTCGTACAGCCTAAGCACAGATACGCAGTATTTT
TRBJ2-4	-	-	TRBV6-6	CASSYSLAKNIQYF	TGTGCCAGCAGTTACTCCTTGGCCAAAAACATTCAGTACTTC
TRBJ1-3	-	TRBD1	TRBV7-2	CASSLEGTGSGNTIYF	TGTGCCAGCAGCTTAGAGGGGACAGGGAGTGGAAACACCATATATTTT
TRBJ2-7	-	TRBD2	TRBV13	CASRRSGGGYEQYF	TGTGCCAGCAGACGGAGCGGGGGAGGCTACGAGCAGTACTTC
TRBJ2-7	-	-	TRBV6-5	CASSYQGDKPYEQYF	TGTGCCAGCAGTTACCAAGGGGACAAACCCTACGAGCAGTACTTC
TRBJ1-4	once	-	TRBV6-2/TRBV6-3	CASSALGYEKLFF	TGTGCCAGCAGCGCCCTTGGATATGAAAAACTGTTTTTT
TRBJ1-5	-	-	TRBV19	CASSSNTYSNQPQHF	TGTGCCAGTAGTTCAAACACGTATAGCAATCAGCCCCAGCATTTT
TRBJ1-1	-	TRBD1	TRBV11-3	CASSLRIGGWSTEAFF	TGTGCCAGCAGCTTACGCATAGGGGGCTGGAGCACTGAAGCTTTCTTT
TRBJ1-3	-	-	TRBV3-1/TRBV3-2	CASSQDYGNTIYF	TGTGCCAGCAGCCAAGATTATGGGAACACCATATATTTT
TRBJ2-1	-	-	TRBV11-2	CASSLGTETRGLAYNEQFF	TGTGCCAGCAGTCTAGGGACAGAGACGCGGGGGCTCGCCTACAATGAGCAGTTCTTC
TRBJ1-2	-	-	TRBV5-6	CASSLGPSYGYTF	TGTGCCAGCAGCTTGGGACCGTCCTATGGCTACACCTTC